The subject of this entry is one TCR beta chain. What it recognizes is unknown. The library protocol tagged individual cDNA molecules with unique molecular identifiers. MiXCR was run by TCRdb on the 5' RACE reads, yielding one entry per CDR3 protein. The table lists approximately 80,000 distinct CDR3 sequences, approximately 10% of them singletons. The sample is drawn from a study of early T cells in non-severe SARS-CoV-2 infection. Study results and limitations: Comparison of clonotypes with VDJdb favored anti-spike CD8 responses while missing private and CD4 specificities.

Between the trimmed V and J ends, which lost 3 bases and 4 bases, there was a span of 15 bases. The length of the CDR3 is 15 residues. Per germline, CDR1 SGHDN and CDR2 FVKESK. The chain combines TRBV14 with TRBJ1-2, with D tentatively TRBD1 (6 bases). The input for sequencing was whole blood, taken at baseline. The TCR was taken from an adult who was a healthcare worker with PCR-confirmed SARS-CoV-2 infection or an uninfected control (not recorded which). As DNA, the CDR3 is TGTGCCAGCAGCCAGATGGGGGCCACGCCCTATGGCTACACCTTC. Translation: CASSQMGATPYGYTF.